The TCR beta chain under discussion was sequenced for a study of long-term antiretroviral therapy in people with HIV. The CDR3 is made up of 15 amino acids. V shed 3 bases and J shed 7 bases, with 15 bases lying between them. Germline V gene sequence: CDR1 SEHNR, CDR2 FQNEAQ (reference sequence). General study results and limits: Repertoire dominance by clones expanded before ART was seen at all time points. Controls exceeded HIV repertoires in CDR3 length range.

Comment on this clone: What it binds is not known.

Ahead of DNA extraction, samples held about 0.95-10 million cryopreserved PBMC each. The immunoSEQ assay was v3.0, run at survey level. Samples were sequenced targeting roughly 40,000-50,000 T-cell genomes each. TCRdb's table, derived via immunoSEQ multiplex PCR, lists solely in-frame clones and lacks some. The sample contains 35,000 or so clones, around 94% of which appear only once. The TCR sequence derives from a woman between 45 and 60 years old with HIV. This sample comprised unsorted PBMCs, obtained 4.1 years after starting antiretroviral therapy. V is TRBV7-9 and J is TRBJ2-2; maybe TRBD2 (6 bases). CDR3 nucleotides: TGTGCCAGCAGCTTGGACCCTTCGCGGGGCGGGGAGCTGTTTTTT. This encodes CASSLDPSRGGELFF.